This is a list of T cell receptor beta chains from one sample in a study of blood T cell repertoires in COVID-19. Measured with immunoSEQ multiplex PCR; TCRdb has only the in-frame clones, and not every one. The repertoire includes about 190,000 clones, 65% to 80% of them detected once, and 9.5% to 15% sits in the top ten. Sequencing used peripheral blood. The receptors stem from a woman aged 45-65 years with acute or convalescent COVID-19. The CDR3 runs from the conserved cysteine through the conserved F or W. Each record gives: J gene, clone size, D gene, V gene, CDR3 DNA, CDR3 protein. D genes are given only for firm matches. Expanded clones get a size class; other rows say once, few or many, or leave the size out.

TRBJ2-3,NA,NA,TRBV28,TGTGCCAGCAGTTTGGGGGGAGTGGCAGATACGCAGTATTTT,CASSLGGVADTQYF
TRBJ1-2,NA,TRBD1,TRBV18,TGTGCCAGCTCACCCCTCGGGACAGGCACTTCAGCTAACTATGGCTACACCTTC,CASSPLGTGTSANYGYTF
TRBJ1-2,NA,NA,TRBV3-1/TRBV3-2,TGTGCCAGCAGCCAAGATCTGGGAGGGTACTATGGCTACACCTTC,CASSQDLGGYYGYTF
TRBJ1-2,few,NA,TRBV24-1,TGTGCCACCAGTGATTGGGGGGAGACTTCTAACTATGGCTACACCTTC,CATSDWGETSNYGYTF
TRBJ2-3,NA,NA,TRBV9,TGTGCCAGCAGCGCCATACAGGGTGGACTAGACACAGATACGCAGTATTTT,CASSAIQGGLDTDTQYF
TRBJ2-1,NA,TRBD2,TRBV3-1/TRBV3-2,TGTGCCAGCAGCCAAGGCCCCTTCGTAGGCGGGAGGGAAAATGCCTCCATTTACAATGAGCAGTTCTTC,CASSQGPFVGGRENASIYNEQFF
TRBJ2-7,NA,TRBD2,TRBV6-1,TGTGCCAGCAGTGAATCGTCGGGGGGGATCTACGAGCAGTACTTC,CASSESSGGIYEQYF
TRBJ1-2,NA,NA,TRBV5-1,TGCGCCAGCAGCCCCGCGGGTCGGGGGTATAAAGATGGCTACACCTTC,CASSPAGRGYKDGYTF
TRBJ1-1,once,NA,TRBV28,TGTGCCAGCAGTTCGAGACGACAGAGGAACACTGAAGCTTTCTTT,CASSSRRQRNTEAFF
TRBJ1-1,NA,TRBD1,TRBV29-1,TGCAGCGTTGGTGGGGACAGGGGGCGAGGCACTGAAGCTTTCTTT,CSVGGDRGRGTEAFF
TRBJ2-1,NA,NA,TRBV27,TGTGCCAGCAGTTTACCCCCTTTCTATTGGGCATTTAATGAGCAGTTCTTC,CASSLPPFYWAFNEQFF
TRBJ1-2,NA,NA,TRBV19,TGTGCCAGTCTGGGCAGGGGAAGGGAATATGGCTACACCTTC,CASLGRGREYGYTF
TRBJ1-1,NA,NA,TRBV29-1,TGCAGCGGGAGTAACACTGAAGCTTTCTTT,CSGSNTEAFF
TRBJ1-2,NA,TRBD1,TRBV5-4,TGTGCCAGCAGCTCGACAGGGGGTATGAGTGGCTACACCTTC,CASSSTGGMSGYTF
TRBJ2-7,NA,NA,TRBV6-6,TGTGCCAGCAGTGTCATGCAGGGGTTCGAGCAGTACTTC,CASSVMQGFEQYF
TRBJ2-4,NA,NA,TRBV28,TGTGCCAGCAGCCAACCTAGTCCCGTGGACATTCAGTACTTC,CASSQPSPVDIQYF
TRBJ1-1,NA,NA,TRBV10-3,TGTGCCACCTCGGGAACAACAGGGAATGAGGTTTTT,CATSGTTGNEVF
TRBJ2-7,NA,TRBD1,TRBV24-1,TGTGCCACCAGTACAGGGGCAGGGGGGCAGTACTTC,CATSTGAGGQYF
TRBJ2-5,NA,TRBD1,TRBV11-2,TGTGCCAGCAGCTTCGGACAGGGCCAAGAGACCCAGTACTTC,CASSFGQGQETQYF
TRBJ2-2,NA,NA,TRBV7-2,TGTGCCAGCAGCTTTGACAGCTACACCGGGGAGCTGTTTTTT,CASSFDSYTGELFF
TRBJ1-4,few,TRBD1,TRBV4-2,TGTGCCAGCAGCCACTACCGGGACAGGGGAGAAAAACTGTTTTTT,CASSHYRDRGEKLFF
TRBJ2-1,NA,TRBD2,TRBV11-3,TGTGCCAGCAGCTTAGAGACTAGCGGGTACAATGAGCAGTTCTTC,CASSLETSGYNEQFF
TRBJ1-6,NA,TRBD1,TRBV3-1/TRBV3-2,TGTGCCAGCAGCCTAGGGACAGATTATTCACCCCTCCACTTT,CASSLGTDYSPLHF
TRBJ2-7,once,NA,TRBV19,TGTGCCAGTAGTCCGGGACTCATGAGCTCCTACGAGCAGTACTTC,CASSPGLMSSYEQYF
TRBJ2-1,NA,NA,TRBV19,TGTGCCACAGGCTTCGCGGGTAGGGAGCAGTTCTTC,CATGFAGREQFF
TRBJ2-1,NA,TRBD2,TRBV25-1,TGTGCCAGCAGTGAATGGGGCGGGGGGAGCTACAATGAGCAGTTCTTC,CASSEWGGGSYNEQFF
TRBJ2-7,once,NA,TRBV7-6,TGTGCCAGCAGTAGCGGCCACAATTACTACGAGCAGTACTTC,CASSSGHNYYEQYF
TRBJ1-5,NA,TRBD1,TRBV28,TGTGCCAGCAGCCCGGGGGGTGGGACAGGGGGCGTCGGCAATCAGCCCCAGCATTTT,CASSPGGGTGGVGNQPQHF
TRBJ2-7,once,NA,TRBV20-1,TGCAGTGCTAGTAGGGCAGGGCTCAACGAGCAGTACTTC,CSASRAGLNEQYF
TRBJ2-3,NA,TRBD2,TRBV7-9,TGTGCCAGCAGTGGGGGAGCGGGAGGGCCCACAGATACGCAGTATTTT,CASSGGAGGPTDTQYF
TRBJ2-4,few,TRBD1,TRBV7-2,TGTGCCAGCAGCCCTCAGGGGGCGGTGGGAAACATTCAGTACTTC,CASSPQGAVGNIQYF
TRBJ1-1,NA,NA,TRBV6-5,TGTGCCAGCAGACCCCAGGGGCTGGCGAGCACTGAAGCTTTCTTT,CASRPQGLASTEAFF
TRBJ2-1,NA,NA,TRBV5-1,TGCGCCAGCAGCTTGGGCGACAGGGAGCAGTTCTTC,CASSLGDREQFF
TRBJ2-6,NA,NA,TRBV5-6,TGTGCCAGCAGCTTATACTCTGGGGCCAACGTCCTGACTTTC,CASSLYSGANVLTF
TRBJ2-1,NA,TRBD2,TRBV3-1/TRBV3-2,TGTGCCAGCAGCCCCAGGCGCGGGAGGGCCGGACGGGCTGAGCAGTTCTTC,CASSPRRGRAGRAEQFF
TRBJ2-4,NA,NA,TRBV10-3,TGTGCCATCAGTGAGACAGTGGACATTCAGTACTTC,CAISETVDIQYF
TRBJ2-1,NA,TRBD1,TRBV28,TGTGCCAGCAGGGGTGGGTCCATCAGGGGGAATGAGCAGTTCTTC,CASRGGSIRGNEQFF
TRBJ2-1,NA,NA,TRBV24-1,TGTGCCACCAGTCGGACACCCCGGTACAATGAGCAGTTCTTC,CATSRTPRYNEQFF
TRBJ2-1,NA,TRBD1,TRBV27,TGTGCCAGCAGTCTCGACAGGGGGCGAGAGCAGTTCTTC,CASSLDRGREQFF